A selection of T cell receptor beta chains follows, all from one sample in a study of blood T cells in healthy people across ages. Using its own MiXCR run on the 5' RACE reads, TCRdb lists one record per CDR3 protein. The data contain 2 million or so distinct CDR3 sequences, 40% to 55% of them singletons. The specimen sequenced was blood. These receptors all stem from a woman between 40 and 50 years old in good health. Each CDR3 is given with its conserved first and last residue. The D gene is left open where the match is weak. Only some rows state a clone size, as once, few, many or a class for expanded clones.

cdr3_aa: CASTKGFYEQYF
cdr3_nt: TGTGCCAGCACCAAAGGGTTCTACGAGCAGTACTTC
clone_size: NA
j_call: TRBJ2-7
v_call: TRBV28
d_call: NA

cdr3_aa: CASSLGLAGGSYNEQYF
cdr3_nt: TGTGCCAGCAGCTTAGGACTAGCGGGGGGTTCCTACAATGAGCAGTACTTC
clone_size: NA
j_call: TRBJ2-5
v_call: TRBV7-8
d_call: TRBD2

cdr3_aa: CASSFQGAANYGYTF
cdr3_nt: TGTGCCAGCAGCTTTCAGGGGGCGGCGAACTATGGCTACACCTTC
clone_size: NA
j_call: TRBJ1-2
v_call: TRBV7-9
d_call: TRBD1

cdr3_aa: CAIGDQGCGGTDTQYF
cdr3_nt: TGTGCCATCGGGGACCAGGGGTGCGGAGGCACAGATACGCAGTATTTT
clone_size: once
j_call: TRBJ2-3
v_call: TRBV10-3
d_call: NA

cdr3_aa: CASRDRGPFYNEQYF
cdr3_nt: TGTGCCAGTAGGGACAGGGGGCCTTTCTACAATGAGCAGTACTTC
clone_size: NA
j_call: TRBJ2-5
v_call: TRBV19
d_call: TRBD1

cdr3_aa: CSARKREGSTEAFF
cdr3_nt: TGCAGTGCTAGAAAACGAGAAGGATCCACTGAAGCTTTCTTT
clone_size: NA
j_call: TRBJ1-1
v_call: TRBV20-1
d_call: NA

cdr3_aa: CASSFPGRLTSSYEQYF
cdr3_nt: TGTGCCAGCAGTTTTCCAGGCAGGCTTACCAGCTCCTACGAGCAGTACTTC
clone_size: once
j_call: TRBJ2-7
v_call: TRBV28
d_call: NA

cdr3_aa: CASRPLGANGYTF
cdr3_nt: TGTGCCAGCAGGCCCCTCGGGGCGAATGGCTACACCTTC
clone_size: few
j_call: TRBJ1-2
v_call: TRBV3-1
d_call: NA

cdr3_aa: CSVRGSSRDFHEQYF
cdr3_nt: TGCAGCGTCCGGGGATCTTCCAGGGATTTCCACGAGCAGTACTTC
clone_size: NA
j_call: TRBJ2-7
v_call: TRBV29-1
d_call: NA

cdr3_aa: CASSQDGLAGGLGETQYF
cdr3_nt: TGTGCCAGCAGCCAAGATGGGCTAGCGGGGGGTCTCGGAGAGACCCAGTACTTC
clone_size: few
j_call: TRBJ2-5
v_call: TRBV4-2
d_call: TRBD2

cdr3_aa: CATDAGTRNYNEQFF
cdr3_nt: TGTGCCACCGACGCCGGGACAAGGAACTACAATGAGCAGTTCTTC
clone_size: few
j_call: TRBJ2-1
v_call: TRBV28
d_call: NA

cdr3_aa: CASSPPGGASNQPQHF
cdr3_nt: TGTGCCAGCAGTCCACCAGGGGGCGCGAGCAATCAGCCCCAGCATTTT
clone_size: NA
j_call: TRBJ1-5
v_call: TRBV28
d_call: TRBD1

cdr3_aa: CASSLGLTNSPLHF
cdr3_nt: TGTGCCAGCAGTTTAGGTTTGACCAATTCACCCCTCCACTTT
clone_size: NA
j_call: TRBJ1-6
v_call: TRBV28
d_call: NA

cdr3_aa: CSAYSGYQETQYF
cdr3_nt: TGCAGTGCTTACTCAGGGTACCAAGAGACCCAGTACTTC
clone_size: few
j_call: TRBJ2-5
v_call: TRBV20-1
d_call: NA

cdr3_aa: CASSQSRGGGYTF
cdr3_nt: TGTGCCAGCAGCCAGAGCAGGGGGGGTGGCTACACCTTC
clone_size: NA
j_call: TRBJ1-2
v_call: TRBV3-1
d_call: TRBD1

cdr3_aa: CASRDVHATGEQYF
cdr3_nt: TGTGCCAGCAGAGACGTACACGCAACCGGCGAGCAGTACTTC
clone_size: NA
j_call: TRBJ2-7
v_call: TRBV25-1
d_call: NA

cdr3_aa: CASSPGTGAGNEQFF
cdr3_nt: TGTGCCAGCAGCCCCGGGACAGGGGCGGGCAATGAGCAGTTCTTC
clone_size: few
j_call: TRBJ2-1
v_call: TRBV7-2
d_call: TRBD1